The following is a T cell receptor beta chain sequence with its context. These data are taken from a study of blood T cell repertoires in COVID-19. The CDR3 covers 15 residues. CDR1 and CDR2 (germline): MNHEY, SMNVEV (reference sequence). V lost 3 bases and J lost 0, with 11 bases in between. Profiled with immunoSEQ multiplex PCR; TCRdb holds only in-frame clones, not every one. Among roughly 82,000 clones listed, roughly 88% were seen once. The receptor comes from a woman between 50 and 59 years old in a cohort sampled during active COVID-19. V and J are TRBV27 and TRBJ1-1; D possibly corresponds to TRBD1 (6 bases). Sample: peripheral blood. CDR3 nucleotide sequence: TGTGCCAGCAGTTTGTTAACAGGGCTGAACACTGAAGCTTTCTTT. Its protein product is CASSLLTGLNTEAFF.